This entry concerns a single TCR beta chain. What it recognizes is unknown. The PCR was carried out with 60 Vbeta primers and 13 Jbeta primers. Generated by immunoSEQ multiplex PCR, the TCRdb table keeps only in-frame clones and is missing some. The top ten clones hold about 4.6% of a sample with about 160,000 clones, around 79% of them seen once. This entry belongs to a study of cytomegalovirus exposure and HLA in healthy donors. Whole-study findings and limits: Later on, an analysis found that several of the most significant clusters appeared to be linked to common viral pathogens, which included parvovirus B19. Per published accounts, TCR beta sequences correctly predicted the HLA-A and HLA-B alleles of most subjects.

V dropped 6 bases and J dropped 0 bases, with 10 bases sitting between them. This CDR3 spans 14 amino acids. Germline V gene data show CDR1 as SGDLS and CDR2 as YYNGEE. Donors showed nominal health when sampled, although they likely had unrecorded immune exposures. The clonotype originates from a man aged 40-49 years in good health and CMV-seronegative. Sequences were obtained from PBMCs. J is TRBJ1-3 and V is TRBV9; D unclear. CDR3 nucleotide sequence: TGTGCCAGCACTCACAGCAACTCTGGAAACACCATATATTTT. Amino acids: CASTHSNSGNTIYF. Full variable domain (missing parts from reference TRBV9 and TRBJ1-3): DSGVTQTPKHLITATGQRVTLRCSPRSGDLSVYWYQQSLDQGLQFLIQYYNGEERAKGNILERFSAQQFPDLHSELNLSSLELGDSALYFCASTHSNSGNTIYFGEGSWLTVV.